The T cell receptor (beta chain) described here comes from a study of cytomegalovirus exposure and HLA in healthy donors. The primer mix had 60 Vbeta and 13 Jbeta primers. Measured with immunoSEQ multiplex PCR; TCRdb has only the in-frame clones, and not every one. The repertoire holds tens of thousands of clones, 75% to 85% seen once, with approximately 50% in the top ten. The ends lost 1 base at V and 4 bases at J; junction bases unmatched: 9. Germline values: CDR1 PRHDT, CDR2 FYEKMQ (reference sequence). The CDR3 sequence is 17 residues long. This receptor was taken from a man aged 45-60 years in good health and CMV-seropositive. V is TRBV13 and J is TRBJ2-1; TRBD2 agrees at 8 bases. Sequencing input: PBMCs. The CDR3 nucleotides are TGTGCCAGCAGCTTAGTGGGAGGGCGGGGGGCATACAATGAGCAGTTCTTC. This codes for CASSLVGGRGAYNEQFF.